A single T cell receptor beta chain is shown here with its context. What it binds is unknown. The data stem from a study of monozygotic twins with inflammatory bowel disease. Study-level findings and limits: In patient repertoires, differing immunosuppressive treatments may have added some variability.

The CDR3 consists of 16 residues. TCRalpha and TCRbeta cDNA went through two nested PCRs of about 15 and 9 cycles. TCRdb reprocessed the 5' RACE reads and keeps a single row for each CDR3 protein, giving no DNA. The table lists approximately 330,000 distinct CDR3 sequences. The TCR comes from a human donor with ulcerative colitis or Crohn's disease, or a healthy co-twin of an affected twin (not recorded which). Specimen: blood. This chain uses TRBV12-3 or TRBV12-4 with TRBJ1-6. CDR3 residues: CASSSSLWADNSPLHF.